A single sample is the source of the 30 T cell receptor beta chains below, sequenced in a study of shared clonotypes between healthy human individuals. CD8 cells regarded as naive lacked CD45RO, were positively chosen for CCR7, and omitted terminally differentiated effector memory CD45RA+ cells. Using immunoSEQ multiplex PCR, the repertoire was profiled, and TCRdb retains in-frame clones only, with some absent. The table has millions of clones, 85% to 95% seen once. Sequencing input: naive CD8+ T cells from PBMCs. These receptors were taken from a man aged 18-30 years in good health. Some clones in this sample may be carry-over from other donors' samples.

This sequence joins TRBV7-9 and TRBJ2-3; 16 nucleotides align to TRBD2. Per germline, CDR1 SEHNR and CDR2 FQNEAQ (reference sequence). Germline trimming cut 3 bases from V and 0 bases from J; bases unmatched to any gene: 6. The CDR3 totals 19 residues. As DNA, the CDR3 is TGTGCCAGCAGCTTCCCGGGGGGACTAGCGGGAGGGAGCACAGATACGCAGTATTTT. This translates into CASSFPGGLAGGSTDTQYF.

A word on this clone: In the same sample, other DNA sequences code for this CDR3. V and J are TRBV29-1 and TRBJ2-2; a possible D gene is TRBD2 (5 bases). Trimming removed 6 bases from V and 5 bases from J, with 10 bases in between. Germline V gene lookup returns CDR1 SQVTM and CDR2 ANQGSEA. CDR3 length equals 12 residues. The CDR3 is CSVSQRTGELFF. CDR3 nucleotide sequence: TGCAGCGTATCACAGCGGACCGGGGAGCTGTTTTTT.

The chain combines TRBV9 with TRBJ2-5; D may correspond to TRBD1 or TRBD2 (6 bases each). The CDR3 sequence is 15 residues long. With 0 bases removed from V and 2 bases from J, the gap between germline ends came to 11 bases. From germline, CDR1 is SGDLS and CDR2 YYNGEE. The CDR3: CASSVEGGRQETQYF. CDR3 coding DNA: TGTGCCAGCAGCGTAGAGGGGGGCAGACAAGAGACCCAGTACTTC.

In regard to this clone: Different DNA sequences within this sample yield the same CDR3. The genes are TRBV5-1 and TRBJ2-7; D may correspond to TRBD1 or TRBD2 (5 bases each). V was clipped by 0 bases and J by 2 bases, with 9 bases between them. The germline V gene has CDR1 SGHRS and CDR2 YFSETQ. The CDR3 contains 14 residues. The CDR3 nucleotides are TGCGCCAGCAGCTTGGAGGGGAGCGCCTACGAGCAGTACTTC. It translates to CASSLEGSAYEQYF.

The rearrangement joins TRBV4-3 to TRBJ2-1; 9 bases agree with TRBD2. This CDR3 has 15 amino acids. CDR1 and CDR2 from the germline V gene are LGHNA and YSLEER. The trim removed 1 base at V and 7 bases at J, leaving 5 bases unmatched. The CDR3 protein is CASSQGSGSRNEQFF. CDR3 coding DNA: TGCGCCAGCAGCCAAGGTAGCGGGAGTAGGAATGAGCAGTTCTTC.

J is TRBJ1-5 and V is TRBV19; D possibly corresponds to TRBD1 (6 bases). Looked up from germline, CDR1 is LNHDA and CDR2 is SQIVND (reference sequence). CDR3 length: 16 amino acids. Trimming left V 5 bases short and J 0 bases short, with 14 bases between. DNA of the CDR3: TGTGCCAGTAGTGACTGGACAGATTATAGCAATCAGCCCCAGCATTTT. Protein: CASSDWTDYSNQPQHF.

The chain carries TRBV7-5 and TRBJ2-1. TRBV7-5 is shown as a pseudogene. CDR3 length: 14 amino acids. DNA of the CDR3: TGTGTCAGAAGCTTCTTCCGCTCCAACAATGAGCAGTTCTTC. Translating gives CVRSFFRSNNEQFF.

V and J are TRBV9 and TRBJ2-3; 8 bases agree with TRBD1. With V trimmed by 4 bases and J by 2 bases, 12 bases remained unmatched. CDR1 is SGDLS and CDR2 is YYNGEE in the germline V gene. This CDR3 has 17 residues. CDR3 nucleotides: TGTGCCAGCAGCCCCGGGACAGGAGCAATTTACACAGATACGCAGTATTTT. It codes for CASSPGTGAIYTDTQYF.

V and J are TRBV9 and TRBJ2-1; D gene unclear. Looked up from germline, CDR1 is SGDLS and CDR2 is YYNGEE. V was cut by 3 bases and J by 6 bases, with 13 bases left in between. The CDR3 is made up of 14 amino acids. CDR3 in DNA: TGTGCCAGCAGCGCCCCTCAGGTACCCAATGAGCAGTTCTTC. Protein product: CASSAPQVPNEQFF.

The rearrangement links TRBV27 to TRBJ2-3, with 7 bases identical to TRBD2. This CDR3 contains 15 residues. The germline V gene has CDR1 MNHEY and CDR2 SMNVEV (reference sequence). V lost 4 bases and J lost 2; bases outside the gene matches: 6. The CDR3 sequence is CASSSVAGLTDTQYF. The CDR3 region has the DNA TGTGCCAGCAGTTCTGTAGCGGGCCTCACAGATACGCAGTATTTT.

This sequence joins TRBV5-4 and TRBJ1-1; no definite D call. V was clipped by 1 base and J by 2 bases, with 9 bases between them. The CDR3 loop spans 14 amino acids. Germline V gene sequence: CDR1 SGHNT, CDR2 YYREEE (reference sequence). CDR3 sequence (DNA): TGTGCCAGCAGCTTGATCAGTTCAAACACTGAAGCTTTCTTT. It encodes CASSLISSNTEAFF.

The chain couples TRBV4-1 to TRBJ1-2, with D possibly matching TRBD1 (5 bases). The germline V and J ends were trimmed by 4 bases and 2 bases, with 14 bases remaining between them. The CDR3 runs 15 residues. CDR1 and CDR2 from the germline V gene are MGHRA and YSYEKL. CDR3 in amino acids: CASSPSGTANYGYTF. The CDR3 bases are TGCGCCAGCAGCCCCTCCGGGACGGCGAACTATGGCTACACCTTC.

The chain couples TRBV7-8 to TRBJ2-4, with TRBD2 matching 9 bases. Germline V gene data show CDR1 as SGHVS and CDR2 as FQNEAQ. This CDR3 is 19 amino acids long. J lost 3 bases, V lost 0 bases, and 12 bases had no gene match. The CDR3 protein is CASSLAWREGLWGKNIQYF. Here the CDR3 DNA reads TGTGCCAGCAGCTTAGCTTGGCGGGAGGGCCTATGGGGCAAAAACATTCAGTACTTC.

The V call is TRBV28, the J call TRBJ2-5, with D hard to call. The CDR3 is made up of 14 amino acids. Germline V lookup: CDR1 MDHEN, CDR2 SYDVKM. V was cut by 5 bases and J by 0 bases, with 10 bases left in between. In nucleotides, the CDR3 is TGTGCCAGCAGTCCATCCCCCAACCAAGAGACCCAGTACTTC. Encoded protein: CASSPSPNQETQYF.

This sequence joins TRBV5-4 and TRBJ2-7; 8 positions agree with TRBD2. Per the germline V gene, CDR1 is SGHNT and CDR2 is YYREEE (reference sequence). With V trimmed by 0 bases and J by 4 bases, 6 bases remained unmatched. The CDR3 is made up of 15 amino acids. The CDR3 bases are TGTGCCAGCAGCTTGGGCCCTACTAGCGGATACGAGCAGTACTTC. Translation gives CASSLGPTSGYEQYF.

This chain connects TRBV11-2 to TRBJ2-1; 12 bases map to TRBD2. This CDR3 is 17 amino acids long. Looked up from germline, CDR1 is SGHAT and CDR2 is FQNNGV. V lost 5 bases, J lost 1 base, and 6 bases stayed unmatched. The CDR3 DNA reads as TGTGCCAGCAGCCTACGGACTAGCGGGGTTTCCTACAATGAGCAGTTCTTC. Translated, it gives CASSLRTSGVSYNEQFF. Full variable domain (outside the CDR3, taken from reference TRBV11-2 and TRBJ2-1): EAGVAQSPRYKIIEKRQSVAFWCNPISGHATLYWYQQILGQGPKLLIQFQNNGVVDDSQLPKDRFSAERLKGVDSTLKIQPAKLEDSAVYLCASSLRTSGVSYNEQFFGPGTRLTVL.

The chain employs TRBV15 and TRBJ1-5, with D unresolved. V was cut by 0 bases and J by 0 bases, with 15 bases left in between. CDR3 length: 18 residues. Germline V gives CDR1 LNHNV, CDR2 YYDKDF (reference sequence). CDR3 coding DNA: TGTGCCACCAGCAGAGATCTGGTCGGCCTTTATAGCAATCAGCCCCAGCATTTT. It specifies CATSRDLVGLYSNQPQHF.

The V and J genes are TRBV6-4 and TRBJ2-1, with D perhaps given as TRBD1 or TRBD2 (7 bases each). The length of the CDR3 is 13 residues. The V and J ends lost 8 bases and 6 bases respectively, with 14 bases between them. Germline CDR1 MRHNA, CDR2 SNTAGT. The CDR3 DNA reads TGTGCCAGCTCGGCAGGGGGGGGCAATGAGCAGTTCTTC. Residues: CASSAGGGNEQFF.

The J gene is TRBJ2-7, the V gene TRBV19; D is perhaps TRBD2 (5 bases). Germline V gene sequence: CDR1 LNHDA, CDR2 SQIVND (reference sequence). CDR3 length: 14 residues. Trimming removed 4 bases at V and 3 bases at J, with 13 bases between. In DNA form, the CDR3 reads TGTGCCAGTAGTACCCGGGGAACACTCTACGAGCAGTACTTC. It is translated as CASSTRGTLYEQYF.

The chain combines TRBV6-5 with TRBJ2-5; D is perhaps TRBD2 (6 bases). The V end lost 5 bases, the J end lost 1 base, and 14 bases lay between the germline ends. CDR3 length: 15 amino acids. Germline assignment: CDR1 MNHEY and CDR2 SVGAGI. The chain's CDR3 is CASSTWRDAQETQYF. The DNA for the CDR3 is TGTGCCAGCAGTACGTGGCGGGACGCCCAAGAGACCCAGTACTTC.

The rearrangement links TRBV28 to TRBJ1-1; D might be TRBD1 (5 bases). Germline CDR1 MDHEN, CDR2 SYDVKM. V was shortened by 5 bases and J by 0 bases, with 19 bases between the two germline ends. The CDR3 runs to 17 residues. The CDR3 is CASSQGLPRGMNTEAFF. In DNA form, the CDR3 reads TGTGCCAGCAGTCAGGGACTGCCGCGCGGCATGAACACTGAAGCTTTCTTT.

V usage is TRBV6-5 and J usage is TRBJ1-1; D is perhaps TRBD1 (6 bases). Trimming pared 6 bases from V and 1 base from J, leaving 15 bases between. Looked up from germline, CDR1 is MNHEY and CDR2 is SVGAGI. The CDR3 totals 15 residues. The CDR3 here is CASSYREGRNTEAFF. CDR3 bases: TGTGCCAGCAGCTACAGGGAAGGGAGGAACACTGAAGCTTTCTTT.

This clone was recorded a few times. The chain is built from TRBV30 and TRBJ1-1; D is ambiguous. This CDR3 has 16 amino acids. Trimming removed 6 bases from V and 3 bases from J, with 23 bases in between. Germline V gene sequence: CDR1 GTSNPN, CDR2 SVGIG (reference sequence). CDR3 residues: CACWTDREPLYTEAFF. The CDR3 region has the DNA TGTGCCTGCTGGACTGATAGAGAACCCCTTTACACTGAAGCTTTCTTT.

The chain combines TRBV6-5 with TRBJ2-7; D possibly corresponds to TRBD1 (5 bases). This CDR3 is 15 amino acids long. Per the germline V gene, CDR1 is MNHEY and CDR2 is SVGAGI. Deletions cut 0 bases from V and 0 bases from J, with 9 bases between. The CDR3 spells CASSYSIRGSYEQYF. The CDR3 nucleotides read TGTGCCAGCAGTTACTCGATTAGGGGCTCCTACGAGCAGTACTTC.

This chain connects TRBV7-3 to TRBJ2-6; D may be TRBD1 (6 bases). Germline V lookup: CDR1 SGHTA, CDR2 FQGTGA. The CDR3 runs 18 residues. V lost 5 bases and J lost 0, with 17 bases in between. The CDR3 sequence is CASSINRVINSGANVLTF. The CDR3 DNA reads TGTGCCAGCAGCATCAACAGGGTAATAAACTCTGGGGCCAACGTCCTGACTTTC.

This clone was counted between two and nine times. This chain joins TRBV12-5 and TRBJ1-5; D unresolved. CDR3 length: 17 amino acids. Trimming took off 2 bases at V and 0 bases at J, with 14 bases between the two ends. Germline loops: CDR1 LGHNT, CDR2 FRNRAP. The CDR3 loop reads CASGLRLEPYSNQPQHF. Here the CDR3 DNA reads TGTGCTAGTGGTTTGCGGCTGGAACCATATAGCAATCAGCCCCAGCATTTT.

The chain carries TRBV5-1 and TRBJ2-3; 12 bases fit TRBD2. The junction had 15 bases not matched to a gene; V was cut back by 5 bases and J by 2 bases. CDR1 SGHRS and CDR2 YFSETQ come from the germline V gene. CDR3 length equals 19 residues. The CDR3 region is CASRYNGLAGRPLTDTQYF. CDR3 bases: TGCGCCAGCAGATATAACGGACTAGCGGGACGACCCCTCACAGATACGCAGTATTTT.

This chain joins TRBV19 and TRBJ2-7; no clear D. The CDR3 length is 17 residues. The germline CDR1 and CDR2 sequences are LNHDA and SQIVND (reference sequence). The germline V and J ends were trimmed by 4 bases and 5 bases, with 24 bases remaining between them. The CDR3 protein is CASSTLVNHRTYDEQYF. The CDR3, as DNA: TGTGCCAGTAGTACCTTAGTCAATCACCGAACTTACGACGAGCAGTACTTC.

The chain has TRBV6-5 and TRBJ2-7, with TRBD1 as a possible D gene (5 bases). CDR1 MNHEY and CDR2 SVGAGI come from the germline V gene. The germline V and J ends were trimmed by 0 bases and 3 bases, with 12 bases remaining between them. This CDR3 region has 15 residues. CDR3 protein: CASSYSAGWNYEQYF. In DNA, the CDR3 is TGTGCCAGCAGTTACTCCGCAGGGTGGAACTACGAGCAGTACTTC.

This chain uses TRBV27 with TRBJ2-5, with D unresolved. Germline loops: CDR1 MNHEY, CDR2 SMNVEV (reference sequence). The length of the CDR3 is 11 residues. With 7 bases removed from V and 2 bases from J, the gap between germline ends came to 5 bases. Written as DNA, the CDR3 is TGTGCCAGCACCCTACAAGAGACCCAGTACTTC. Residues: CASTLQETQYF.